The rows below give T cell receptor beta chains drawn from one sample of a study of T-cell reconstitution after alpha-beta-depleted transplantation in children. MiXCR, run by TCRdb on the PCR reads, gives a single entry per CDR3 protein. The table records some 120,000 distinct CDR3 sequences, roughly 9.7% of them present only once. Sequences were derived from PBMCs, mostly from graft donor cells, sampled 180 days after TCRalphabeta/CD19-depleted stem cell transplant. The receptors here all came from a girl less than two years old who had a stem cell transplant for combined immunodeficiency, so the T cells may come from the graft donor. Each CDR3 is given with its conserved first and last residue. A D gene is named only where the DNA matches it firmly. The size field is filled for only some rows; it gives once, few, many or a size class.

abundance	v_gene	d_gene	j_gene	CDR3aa	CDR3nt
many	TRBV20-1	.	TRBJ2-4	CSAVGAGNPFKNIQYF	TGCAGTGCAGTCGGGGCAGGGAATCCGTTCAAAAACATTCAGTACTTC
few	TRBV7-9	.	TRBJ2-7	CASRTGTFSEQYF	TGTGCCAGCAGGACCGGGACCTTCTCCGAGCAGTACTTC
many	TRBV29-1	.	TRBJ2-3	CSGAEPDTQYF	TGCAGCGGAGCCGAGCCAGATACGCAGTATTTT
.	TRBV7-9	.	TRBJ1-1	CASSLPVAGWWNTEAFF	TGTGCCAGCAGCTTACCTGTAGCGGGGTGGTGGAACACTGAAGCTTTCTTT
few	TRBV11-2	.	TRBJ1-6	CASSLEVPGRYDNSPLHF	TGTGCCAGCAGCTTAGAAGTGCCGGGGCGGTATGATAATTCACCCCTCCACTTT
.	TRBV12-3/TRBV12-4	.	TRBJ2-7	CASSLRGHSLNYEQYF	TGTGCCAGCAGTTTAAGGGGACATTCATTAAACTACGAGCAGTACTTC
few	TRBV12-3/TRBV12-4	TRBD1	TRBJ1-4	CASSPRTGSKEKLFF	TGTGCCAGCAGCCCCAGGACAGGGAGTAAGGAAAAACTGTTTTTT
.	TRBV9	TRBD1	TRBJ1-3	CASSGGQWISGNTIYF	TGTGCCAGCAGCGGGGGACAGTGGATCTCTGGAAACACCATATATTTT
.	TRBV13	.	TRBJ2-7	CASSQDRSYVQYF	TGTGCCAGCAGCCAAGATAGGTCCTACGTGCAGTACTTC
few	TRBV5-6	TRBD2	TRBJ2-3	CASSLSAGGGTDTQYF	TGTGCCAGCAGCTTGTCAGCGGGAGGAGGTACAGATACGCAGTATTTT
few	TRBV20-1	TRBD1	TRBJ2-5	CSAPGTGTGETQYF	TGCAGTGCCCCCGGGACAGGGACGGGAGAGACCCAGTACTTC
many	TRBV5-1	.	TRBJ1-1	CASSRKGGTLETEAFF	TGCGCCAGCAGCCGCAAAGGGGGGACCCTAGAGACTGAAGCTTTCTTT
.	TRBV29-1	.	TRBJ2-3	CSVPSGLTDTQYF	TGCAGCGTTCCGAGCGGCCTCACAGATACGCAGTATTTT
.	TRBV11-2	TRBD2	TRBJ2-5	CASSLRRVSGGPQETQYF	TGTGCCAGCAGCTTACGGCGGGTTAGCGGGGGGCCGCAAGAGACCCAGTACTTC
few	TRBV10-3	.	TRBJ2-5	CAISESVGREYQYF	TGTGCCATCAGTGAGTCGGTTGGTAGGGAGTACCAGTACTTC
few	TRBV20-1	TRBD2	TRBJ2-3	CSPSRWGGGVRGTQYF	TGCAGTCCCTCCCGGTGGGGCGGGGGGGTTCGGGGTACGCAGTATTTT
few	TRBV28	.	TRBJ2-6	CASSFPRPPVVLTF	TGTGCCAGCAGTTTTCCCCGACCCCCCGTCGTCCTGACTTTC
.	TRBV6-5	.	TRBJ2-3	CASSYEAGQHSTDTQYF	TGTGCCAGCAGTTACGAGGCCGGACAGCATAGCACAGATACGCAGTATTTT
few	TRBV20-1	TRBD2	TRBJ2-7	CSARAGRVSEQYF	TGCAGTGCTAGAGCGGGGAGGGTCTCCGAGCAGTACTTC
.	TRBV4-2	.	TRBJ2-5	CASSPKGRKVSLGLETQYF	TGTGCCAGCAGCCCGAAGGGTCGGAAGGTCTCCTTGGGGCTGGAGACCCAGTACTTC
few	TRBV20-1	.	TRBJ2-2	CSARAFLGELFF	TGCAGTGCTAGAGCGTTTCTGGGGGAGCTGTTTTTT
.	TRBV5-1	TRBD2	TRBJ2-1	CASSLRLAGTYNEQFF	TGCGCCAGCAGCCTCCGACTAGCGGGCACCTACAATGAGCAGTTCTTC